This T cell receptor beta chain was identified during a study of neurological immune-mediated disorders. General study findings and limits: Levels of TCR clonal expansion peaked in HTLV-1-associated myelopathy and reached their lowest in multiple sclerosis, under those of healthy controls. None of the CDR3 amino acid sequences found in expanded clones was shared across subjects. This suggests that the TCR-beta repertoires were private in all groups.

This clonotype has ten or more counts. Its antigen remains unidentified. cDNA was made by 5'RACE with 10-nucleotide random UMIs. Each sequencing run yielded over 170 million TCR-beta sequences from 15-18 subjects. TCRdb re-called the 5' RACE reads with MiXCR, one entry per CDR3 protein. The sample carries some 38,000 distinct CDR3 sequences, 14% recorded once. Germline V gene sequence: CDR1 SQVTM, CDR2 ANQGSEA. V lost 4 bases, J lost 2 bases, and 12 bases lay in between. This CDR3 contains 13 residues. The chain carries TRBV29-1 and TRBJ2-7; unclear D gene. This sequence originates from a woman aged 50 to 60 with HTLV-1-associated myelopathy (HAM/TSP). Sequenced material: PBMCs. The CDR3 DNA is TGCAGCGTTGTCACGGTCGTCCCCTACGAGCAGTACTTC. It codes for CSVVTVVPYEQYF.